This T cell receptor (beta chain) was captured by sequencing in a study of vaccination effects on CD4 cells after COVID-19. Study conclusions and caveats: Few convalescent patients, and no early post-infection timepoints, were available to the study. Clones from infection and from vaccination both contracted markedly late after vaccination.

Upon completion of about ten days in culture, CD4+ T cells were isolated. CDR3 length: 16 residues. CDR1 is SGDLS, CDR2 YYNGEE, per germline. With 0 bases clipped from V and 5 bases from J, the junction kept 7 bases outside the gene matches. The method was immunoSEQ multiplex PCR; TCRdb's version includes in-frame clones alone and lacks a portion of them. The repertoire holds 50,000 to 60,000 clones, with approximately 80% as singletons. A remark on this clone: The antigen remains undetermined.

The sequence was collected from a human donor who received a COVID-19 vaccine. The sample consisted of CD4+ T cells from PBMCs cultured without peptide, taken before COVID-19 vaccination. The V gene is TRBV9, the J gene TRBJ1-1; TRBD1 agrees at 10 bases. The CDR3: CASSVAGQGYGTEAFF. CDR3 DNA: TGTGCCAGCAGCGTAGCGGGACAGGGGTATGGGACTGAAGCTTTCTTT.